Following are 4 T cell receptor beta chains from one sample sequenced in a study of T cells expressing NK-cell markers. Reprocessing the 5' RACE reads, TCRdb reports a single entry for every CDR3 protein and omits DNA. The sample has 350,000 to 400,000 distinct CDR3 sequences. The sequenced sample consisted of blood T cells: a sorted CD56 or NKG2C T cell subset, CD4+ or CD8+ T cells, or bulk PBMC T cells (not recorded which). Every receptor here comes from a woman between 50 and 59 years old in good health.

The chain is built from TRBV20-1 and TRBJ2-3; no DNA is available, so the TRBD2 call from TCRdb remains unchecked. The germline gives CDR1 DFQATT, CDR2 SNEGSKA (reference sequence). The CDR3 is 14 residues long. CDR3 in amino acids: CSARKRELRDTQYF.

The chain uses TRBV20-1 and TRBJ2-7; TCRdb lists TRBD2, though no DNA is available to test this call. There are 15 residues in the CDR3. Germline loops: CDR1 DFQATT, CDR2 SNEGSKA (reference sequence). The CDR3 loop is CSASPSLAGFGEQYF.

V and J are TRBV2 and TRBJ2-1; TCRdb reports TRBD1, a call that lacks DNA to check it against. CDR1 and CDR2 from the germline V gene are SNHLY and FYNNEI. This CDR3 is built from 14 residues. The CDR3 loop reads CASSRQGIGGEQFF.

V usage is TRBV14 and J usage is TRBJ2-5; TCRdb proposes TRBD2, but this gene call is untestable without DNA. This CDR3 has 14 residues. The V gene's germline CDR1 is SGHDN and CDR2 FVKESK. CDR3 sequence reads: CASSQLLAGETQYF.